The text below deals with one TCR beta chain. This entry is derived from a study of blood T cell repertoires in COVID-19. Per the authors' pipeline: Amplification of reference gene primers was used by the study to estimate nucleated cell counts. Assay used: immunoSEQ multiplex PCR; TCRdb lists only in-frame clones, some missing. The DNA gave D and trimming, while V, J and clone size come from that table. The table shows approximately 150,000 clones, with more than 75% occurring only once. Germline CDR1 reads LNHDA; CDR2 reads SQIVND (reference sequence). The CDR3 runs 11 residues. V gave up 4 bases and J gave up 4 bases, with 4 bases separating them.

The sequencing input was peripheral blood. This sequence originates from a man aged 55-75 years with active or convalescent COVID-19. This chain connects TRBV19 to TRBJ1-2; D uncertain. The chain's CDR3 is CASSTFYGYTF. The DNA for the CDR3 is TGTGCCAGTAGTACTTTCTATGGCTACACCTTC.